This entry lists 30 T cell receptor beta chains sequenced from one sample in a study of T cell changes during pregnancy in multiple sclerosis. The method was immunoSEQ multiplex PCR; TCRdb's version includes in-frame clones alone and lacks a portion of them. The table includes 50,000 to 75,000 clones, 93% detected once. This sample comprised CD8+ T cells from peripheral blood mononuclear cells, obtained in the third trimester of pregnancy. The origin of the receptors is a female donor with multiple sclerosis, enrolled in a pregnancy study.

V usage is TRBV29-1 and J usage is TRBJ2-1, with a tentative D call TRBD2 (6 bases). V gave up 7 bases and J gave up 6 bases, with 25 bases separating them. The germline V gene encodes CDR1 SQVTM and CDR2 ANQGSEA. CDR3 size: 16 residues. Here the CDR3 reads CSARNAPAGSLNEQFF. DNA of the CDR3: TGCAGCGCCCGTAACGCCCCGGCGGGGAGTCTCAATGAGCAGTTCTTC.

The chain uses TRBV4-3 and TRBJ2-1; D might be TRBD2 (6 bases). Trimming left V 1 base short and J 2 bases short, with 12 bases between. CDR3 size: 16 residues. CDR1 LGHNA and CDR2 YSLEER come from the germline V gene. The CDR3 region has the DNA TGCGCCAGCAGCCAAGCCACTAGCCCCCCCTACAATGAGCAGTTCTTC. Translation gives CASSQATSPPYNEQFF.

The rearrangement joins TRBV10-3 to TRBJ1-5; no clear D. CDR1 is ENHRY, CDR2 SYGVKD, per germline. The CDR3 contains 13 residues. V lost 3 bases, J lost 6 bases, and 9 bases lay in between. CDR3 sequence (DNA): TGTGCCATCAGTGAAATGCTTAGTCAGCCCCAGCATTTT. Translated, it gives CAISEMLSQPQHF.

The chain joins TRBV7-9 to TRBJ2-5, with 7 positions matching TRBD1. CDR3 length equals 14 residues. Germline values: CDR1 SEHNR, CDR2 FQNEAQ (reference sequence). V lost 5 bases to trimming and J lost 2 bases; unmatched junction nucleotides: 5. CDR3 in DNA: TGTGCCAGCAGCAACCTACAGGGGCAAGAGACCCAGTACTTC. It is translated as CASSNLQGQETQYF.

The chain carries TRBV27 and TRBJ2-7, with 10 positions matching TRBD1. Germline V gives CDR1 MNHEY, CDR2 SMNVEV (reference sequence). The CDR3 contains 15 residues. J was trimmed by 5 bases and V by 7 bases; bases with no gene match: 11. For the CDR3, the DNA is TGTGCCAGCACCGAGGCGGGACAGGGGCGCAACGAGCAGTACTTC. It translates to CASTEAGQGRNEQYF.

V gene TRBV27 combines with J gene TRBJ2-1; D is unclear. Trimming stripped 2 bases from V and 6 bases from J, with 8 bases between. The length of the CDR3 is 13 residues. Germline V gene lookup returns CDR1 MNHEY and CDR2 SMNVEV (reference sequence). CDR3 nucleotides: TGTGCCAGCAGTTTACACGGTTCCAATGAGCAGTTCTTC. Its translation: CASSLHGSNEQFF.

The rearrangement links TRBV4-3 to TRBJ2-7; the D gene is possibly TRBD1 (6 bases). The CDR3 has 15 amino acids. Trimming took 0 bases from V and 1 from J, leaving 10 bases between them. Germline assignment: CDR1 LGHNA and CDR2 YSLEER. This CDR3 reads CASSQEWQGSYEQYF. The CDR3 nucleotides read TGCGCCAGCAGCCAAGAATGGCAGGGGTCCTACGAGCAGTACTTC.

The genes are TRBV27 and TRBJ2-5; perhaps TRBD1 as D (6 bases). V lost 1 base and J lost 2, with 14 bases in between. The germline V gene encodes CDR1 MNHEY and CDR2 SMNVEV (reference sequence). This CDR3 has 16 residues. In DNA, the CDR3 is TGTGCCAGCAGTTTATGGGGACATTCACCTCAAGAGACCCAGTACTTC. Translating gives CASSLWGHSPQETQYF.

The CDR3 region is CASSQQGQGYEQYF. The CDR3 region has the DNA TGCGCCAGCAGCCAACAGGGACAGGGCTACGAGCAGTACTTC. This chain uses TRBV4-1 with TRBJ2-7; 9 nucleotides align to TRBD1. Losses at the gene ends were 2 bases for V and 3 bases for J; bases not matched to a gene: 2. Germline V gives CDR1 MGHRA, CDR2 YSYEKL. The CDR3 runs 14 residues.

The rearrangement links TRBV7-3 to TRBJ2-1; D might be TRBD2 (6 bases). Trimming removed 3 bases from V and 3 bases from J, with 6 bases in between. CDR1 is SGHTA and CDR2 is FQGTGA in the germline V gene. The CDR3 runs to 13 residues. The CDR3 loop is CASSFSGYNEQFF. CDR3 nucleotide sequence: TGTGCCAGCAGCTTTAGCGGCTACAATGAGCAGTTCTTC.

The chain uses TRBV7-6 and TRBJ2-1, with a tentative D call TRBD2 (5 bases). The CDR3 is 13 amino acids. Trimming took off 1 base at V and 8 bases at J, with 9 bases between the two ends. Germline loops: CDR1 SGHVS, CDR2 FNYEAQ. For the CDR3, the DNA is TGTGCCAGCAGCTTAGGTGTAGCGTATGAGCAGTTCTTC. Translated: CASSLGVAYEQFF. The complete variable domain, with remaining parts taken from reference TRBV7-6 and TRBJ2-1, reads GAGVSQSPRYKVTKRGQDVALRCDPISGHVSLYWYRQALGQGPEFLTYFNYEAQQDKSGLPNDRFSAERPEGSISTLTIQRTEQRDSAMYRCASSLGVAYEQFFGPGTRLTVL.

The rearrangement links TRBV11-2 to TRBJ2-5, with 8 bases that match TRBD2. CDR1 SGHAT and CDR2 FQNNGV come from the germline V gene. Trimming took 5 bases from V and 3 from J; bases not matched to a gene: 8. The CDR3 spans 15 residues. The CDR3 DNA follows: TGTGCCAGCAGCCCCTTTCCGGGAGGGGAAGAGACCCAGTACTTC. Translation: CASSPFPGGEETQYF.

The V call is TRBV6-6, the J call TRBJ2-7; a possible D gene is TRBD2 (6 bases). From germline, CDR1 is MNHNY and CDR2 SVGAGI (reference sequence). V gave up 6 bases and J gave up 2 bases, with 11 bases separating them. CDR3 length equals 13 residues. As DNA, the CDR3 is TGTGCCAGCAGCGTCGGGAGACCCTACGAGCAGTACTTC. It codes for CASSVGRPYEQYF.

On this clone itself: A single base separates this from a much larger clone, so it may be a read error. The V call is TRBV28, the J call TRBJ2-7; the match to TRBD1 covers 10 bases. The V gene end was trimmed by 5 bases and the J gene end by 2 bases; junction bases not matched to a gene: 3. This CDR3 region has 14 residues. Per germline, CDR1 MDHEN and CDR2 SYDVKM. The DNA for the CDR3 is TGTGCCAGCAGTGCCGGGACAGGGGCCTACGAGCAGTACTTC. This sequence encodes CASSAGTGAYEQYF. Looking up the rest from reference TRBV28 and TRBJ2-7 gives the full variable domain: DVKVTQSSRYLVKRTGEKVFLECVQDMDHENMFWYRQDPGLGLRLIYFSYDVKMKEKGDIPEGYSVSREKKERFSLILESASTNQTSMYLCASSAGTGAYEQYFGPGTRLTVT.

This rearrangement joins TRBV12-5 to TRBJ2-1; D is possibly TRBD2 (6 bases). Germline V gives CDR1 LGHNT, CDR2 FRNRAP. CDR3 length equals 16 residues. V dropped 4 bases and J dropped 4 bases, with 17 bases sitting between them. The CDR3 here is CASGSLLRGTYNEQFF. The DNA of the CDR3 is TGTGCTAGTGGTTCACTCCTGCGAGGGACTTACAATGAGCAGTTCTTC.

V is TRBV5-6 and J is TRBJ2-6, with 10 nucleotides matching TRBD2. The J segment lost 2 bases and the V segment lost 2 bases, leaving 4 bases of the junction unmatched. Per germline, CDR1 SGHDT and CDR2 YYEEEE. The CDR3 runs 17 residues. The CDR3 loop reads CASSFGLAGAGANVLTF. The DNA for the CDR3 is TGTGCCAGCAGCTTCGGGCTAGCGGGAGCTGGGGCCAACGTCCTGACTTTC.

The rearrangement joins TRBV4-2 to TRBJ1-2; 9 bases agree with TRBD1. With V trimmed by 4 bases and J by 6 bases, 18 bases remained unmatched. The CDR3 runs to 18 residues. Germline assignment: CDR1 LGHNA and CDR2 YNFKEQ. CDR3 DNA sequence: TGTGCCAGCAGCCTAGGTCCCGGGACAGGGATCCAGGTGGATGGCTACACCTTC. Protein sequence: CASSLGPGTGIQVDGYTF.

The J gene is TRBJ2-1, the V gene TRBV5-1, with 8 bases aligning to TRBD2. V gave up 4 bases and J gave up 4 bases; unmatched junction bases: 1. Germline V gene data show CDR1 as SGHRS and CDR2 as YFSETQ. This CDR3 is built from 13 residues. The CDR3 region has the DNA TGCGCCAGCAGCATAGCGGGATACAATGAGCAGTTCTTC. Translated, it gives CASSIAGYNEQFF.

The rearrangement links TRBV5-5 to TRBJ2-7; the match to TRBD2 covers 7 bases. CDR1 SGHKS and CDR2 YYEKEE come from the germline V gene (reference sequence). Trimming took 4 bases from V and 3 from J; bases not matched to a gene: 4. The CDR3 is 13 amino acids. CDR3 bases: TGTGCCAGCAGCGGAGGACTAGACTACGAGCAGTACTTC. Translated, it gives CASSGGLDYEQYF.

The chain carries TRBV5-5 and TRBJ2-7, with 7 positions matching TRBD2. The length of the CDR3 is 14 residues. V trimming: 0 bases; J trimming: 3 bases; junction bases outside the gene matches: 3. CDR1 and CDR2 from the germline V gene are SGHKS and YYEKEE (reference sequence). CDR3: CASSLGTSNYEQYF. CDR3 nucleotide sequence: TGTGCCAGCAGCTTGGGGACTAGTAACTACGAGCAGTACTTC.

The gene calls are TRBV28 and TRBJ2-5; TRBD2 matches 11 bases. Germline CDR1 MDHEN, CDR2 SYDVKM. The CDR3 consists of 17 residues. Trimming at V came to 2 bases and at J to 3 bases, leaving 8 bases not matched to a gene. CDR3 protein: CASSLALPLAGEETQYF. The CDR3 DNA sequence: TGTGCCAGCAGTTTAGCCCTCCCACTAGCGGGGGAAGAGACCCAGTACTTC. The complete variable domain, with remaining parts taken from reference TRBV28 and TRBJ2-5, reads DVKVTQSSRYLVKRTGEKVFLECVQDMDHENMFWYRQDPGLGLRLIYFSYDVKMKEKGDIPEGYSVSREKKERFSLILESASTNQTSMYLCASSLALPLAGEETQYFGPGTRLLVL.

The V and J genes are TRBV28 and TRBJ2-7; a possible D gene is TRBD1 (6 bases). Germline V lookup: CDR1 MDHEN, CDR2 SYDVKM. The CDR3 loop spans 14 amino acids. V was shortened by 8 bases and J by 2 bases, with 16 bases between the two germline ends. The CDR3 is CASQPSGQTYEQYF. CDR3 nucleotide sequence: TGTGCCAGCCAACCCTCTGGACAGACCTACGAGCAGTACTTC. The full variable domain, its missing parts supplied by reference TRBV28 and TRBJ2-7, is DVKVTQSSRYLVKRTGEKVFLECVQDMDHENMFWYRQDPGLGLRLIYFSYDVKMKEKGDIPEGYSVSREKKERFSLILESASTNQTSMYLCASQPSGQTYEQYFGPGTRLTVT.

This sequence joins TRBV7-8 and TRBJ2-7; TRBD2 aligns across 12 bases. V lost 5 bases, J lost 3 bases, and 8 bases stayed unmatched. The germline V gene encodes CDR1 SGHVS and CDR2 FQNEAQ. The CDR3 has 16 amino acids. This CDR3 is CASSAILAGGLYEQYF. Here the CDR3 DNA reads TGTGCCAGCAGCGCTATCCTAGCGGGAGGGCTCTACGAGCAGTACTTC.

The rearrangement links TRBV28 to TRBJ2-4; TRBD1 aligns across 7 bases. V lost 7 bases, J lost 2 bases, and 5 bases stayed unmatched. The CDR3 loop spans 14 amino acids. CDR1 and CDR2 (germline): MDHEN, SYDVKM. CDR3 loop: CASIKTGTKNIQYF. The CDR3 coding sequence is TGTGCCAGCATCAAGACAGGGACCAAAAACATTCAGTACTTC.

The chain carries TRBV9 and TRBJ2-2; D might be TRBD1 (5 bases). The CDR3 is 14 amino acids. CDR1 and CDR2 (germline): SGDLS, YYNGEE. V was pared by 4 bases and J by 7 bases, with 14 bases between. For the CDR3, the DNA is TGTGCCAGCAGCCCCCAGGGCTACATCGGGGAGCTGTTTTTT. It codes for CASSPQGYIGELFF.

The V gene is TRBV6-1, the J gene TRBJ2-1; a weak D match, TRBD2 (6 bases). CDR1 MNHNS and CDR2 SASEGT come from the germline V gene. The germline V and J ends were trimmed by 7 bases and 5 bases, with 15 bases remaining between them. This CDR3 has 14 amino acids. The CDR3 DNA follows: TGTGCCAGCAAAGGGACGGGAGCAAACAATGAGCAGTTCTTC. Translation gives CASKGTGANNEQFF.

The chain has TRBV12-5 and TRBJ1-1; TRBD1 is a possible D gene (6 bases). Germline assignment: CDR1 LGHNT and CDR2 FRNRAP. This CDR3 contains 16 residues. Trimming removed 1 base from V and 1 base from J, with 13 bases in between. As DNA, the CDR3 is TGTGCTAGTGGTTTGGATGACAGGTTTCAGAACACTGAAGCTTTCTTT. It encodes CASGLDDRFQNTEAFF.

V gene TRBV2 combines with J gene TRBJ1-1; 10 bases line up with TRBD1. The germline gives CDR1 SNHLY, CDR2 FYNNEI. The J segment lost 2 bases and the V segment lost 8 bases, leaving 11 bases of the junction unmatched. This CDR3 is built from 16 residues. The CDR3 sequence is CASSTVRDRGNTEAFF. CDR3 DNA: TGTGCCAGCTCAACAGTCCGGGACAGGGGAAACACTGAAGCTTTCTTT. The full variable domain, completed using reference TRBV2 and TRBJ1-1, is EPEVTQTPSHQVTQMGQEVILRCVPISNHLYFYWYRQILGQKVEFLVSFYNNEISEKSEIFDDQFSVERPDGSNFTLKIRSTKLEDSAMYFCASSTVRDRGNTEAFFGQGTRLTVV.

This clone appeared once. V and J are TRBV2 and TRBJ2-7; 12 nucleotides align to TRBD2. This CDR3 spans 16 amino acids. The germline V gene encodes CDR1 SNHLY and CDR2 FYNNEI. With V trimmed by 6 bases and J by 4 bases, 10 bases remained unmatched. The chain's CDR3 is CASSSRATSGRYEQYF. As DNA, the CDR3 is TGTGCCAGCAGCTCAAGAGCGACTAGCGGGAGATACGAGCAGTACTTC.

The chain combines TRBV6-1 with TRBJ1-2; TRBD1 matches at 7 bases. The V gene's germline CDR1 is MNHNS and CDR2 SASEGT. The trim removed 5 bases at V and 5 bases at J, leaving 11 bases unmatched. This CDR3 spans 15 amino acids. CDR3 coding DNA: TGTGCCAGCAGTCCTAAACAGGGGATACTATATGGCTACACCTTC. Encoded protein: CASSPKQGILYGYTF.